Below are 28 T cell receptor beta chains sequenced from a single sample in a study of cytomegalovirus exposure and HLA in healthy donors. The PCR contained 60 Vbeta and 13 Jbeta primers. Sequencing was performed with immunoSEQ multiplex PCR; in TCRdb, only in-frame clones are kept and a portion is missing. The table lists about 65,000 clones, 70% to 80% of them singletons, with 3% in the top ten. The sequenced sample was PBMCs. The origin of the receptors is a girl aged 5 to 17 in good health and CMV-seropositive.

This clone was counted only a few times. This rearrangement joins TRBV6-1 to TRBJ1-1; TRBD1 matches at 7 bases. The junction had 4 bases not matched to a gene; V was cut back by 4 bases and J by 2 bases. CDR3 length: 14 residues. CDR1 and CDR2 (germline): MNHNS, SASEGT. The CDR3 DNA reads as TGTGCCAGCAGTGGCGACAGGGTCAACACTGAAGCTTTCTTT. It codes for CASSGDRVNTEAFF.

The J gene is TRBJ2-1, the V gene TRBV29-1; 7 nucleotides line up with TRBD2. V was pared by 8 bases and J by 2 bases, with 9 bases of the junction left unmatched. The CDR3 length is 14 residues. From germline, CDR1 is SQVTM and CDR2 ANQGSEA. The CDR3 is CSHLGGKTYNEQFF. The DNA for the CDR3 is TGCAGCCACCTGGGGGGGAAAACCTACAATGAGCAGTTCTTC.

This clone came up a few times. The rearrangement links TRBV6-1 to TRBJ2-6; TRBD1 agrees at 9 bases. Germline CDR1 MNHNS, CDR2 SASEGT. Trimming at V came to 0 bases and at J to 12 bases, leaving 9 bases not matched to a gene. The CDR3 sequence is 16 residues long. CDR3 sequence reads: CASSEARGTGTGVLTF. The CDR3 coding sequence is TGTGCCAGCAGTGAAGCGCGTGGGACAGGGACGGGCGTCCTGACTTTC.

The CDR3 loop reads CASSLARSSYEQYF. As DNA, the CDR3 is TGTGCCAGCAGCTTAGCAAGGAGCTCCTACGAGCAGTACTTC. The chain combines TRBV7-9 with TRBJ2-7; D is undetermined. V dropped 0 bases and J dropped 0 bases, with 6 bases sitting between them. This CDR3 comprises 14 residues. Germline CDR1 and CDR2: SEHNR and FQNEAQ (reference sequence).

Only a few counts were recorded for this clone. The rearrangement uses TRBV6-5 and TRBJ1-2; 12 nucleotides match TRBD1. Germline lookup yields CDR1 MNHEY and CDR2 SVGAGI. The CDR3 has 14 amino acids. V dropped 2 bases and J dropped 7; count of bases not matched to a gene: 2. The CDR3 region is CASSYGTGGGGYTF. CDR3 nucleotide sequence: TGTGCCAGCAGTTACGGGACAGGGGGCGGTGGCTACACCTTC.

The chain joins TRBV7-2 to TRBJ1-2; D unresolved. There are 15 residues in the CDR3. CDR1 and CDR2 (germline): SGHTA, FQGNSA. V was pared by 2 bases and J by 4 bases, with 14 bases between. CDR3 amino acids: CASSLITGGGYGYTF. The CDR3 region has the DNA TGTGCCAGCAGCTTAATTACGGGAGGAGGCTATGGCTACACCTTC.

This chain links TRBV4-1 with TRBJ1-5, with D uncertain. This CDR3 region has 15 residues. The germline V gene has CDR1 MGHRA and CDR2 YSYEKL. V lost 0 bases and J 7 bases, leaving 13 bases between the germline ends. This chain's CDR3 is CASSQDGRGRQPQHF. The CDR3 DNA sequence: TGCGCCAGCAGCCAAGATGGTAGAGGGCGACAGCCCCAGCATTTT.

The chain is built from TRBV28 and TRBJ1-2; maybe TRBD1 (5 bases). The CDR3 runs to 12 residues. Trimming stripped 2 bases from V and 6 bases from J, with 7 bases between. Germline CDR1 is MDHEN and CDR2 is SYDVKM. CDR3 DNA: TGTGCCAGCAGTTTAGCAGGGAATGGCTACACCTTC. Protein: CASSLAGNGYTF.

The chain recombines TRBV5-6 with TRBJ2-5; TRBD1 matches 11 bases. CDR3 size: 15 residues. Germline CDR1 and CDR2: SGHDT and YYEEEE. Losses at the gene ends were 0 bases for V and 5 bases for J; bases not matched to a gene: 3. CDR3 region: CASSLVGTGGETQYF. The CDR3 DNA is TGTGCCAGCAGCTTGGTTGGGACAGGGGGGGAGACCCAGTACTTC.

The CDR3 DNA reads as TGTGCCAGCAGCCCCCAAGGGCGGGGGAACGACGAGCAGTACTTC. Its translation: CASSPQGRGNDEQYF. The V gene is TRBV9, the J gene TRBJ2-7; TRBD2 aligns across 7 bases. This CDR3 comprises 15 residues. The V gene's germline CDR1 is SGDLS and CDR2 YYNGEE. The J segment lost 5 bases and the V segment lost 4 bases, leaving 12 bases of the junction unmatched.

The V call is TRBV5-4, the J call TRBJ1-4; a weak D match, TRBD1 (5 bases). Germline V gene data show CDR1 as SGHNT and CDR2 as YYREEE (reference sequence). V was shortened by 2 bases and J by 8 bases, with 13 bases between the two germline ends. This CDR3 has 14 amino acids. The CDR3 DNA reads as TGTGCCAGCAGCTTTGGGCAGGGTCGAGAAAAACTGTTTTTT. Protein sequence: CASSFGQGREKLFF.

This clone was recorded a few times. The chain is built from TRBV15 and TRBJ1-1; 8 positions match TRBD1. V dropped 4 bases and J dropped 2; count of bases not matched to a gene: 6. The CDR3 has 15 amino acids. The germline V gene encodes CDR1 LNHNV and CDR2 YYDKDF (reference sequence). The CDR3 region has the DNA TGTGCCACCAGCAACCTCGGGACAGGCAACACTGAAGCTTTCTTT. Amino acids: CATSNLGTGNTEAFF.

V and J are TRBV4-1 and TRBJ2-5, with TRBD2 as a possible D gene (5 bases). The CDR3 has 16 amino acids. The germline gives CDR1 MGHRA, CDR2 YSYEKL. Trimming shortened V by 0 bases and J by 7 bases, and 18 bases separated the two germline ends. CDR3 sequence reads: CASSQEGIRLGGTQYF. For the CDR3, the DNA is TGCGCCAGCAGCCAAGAGGGAATTCGTCTAGGAGGGACCCAGTACTTC.

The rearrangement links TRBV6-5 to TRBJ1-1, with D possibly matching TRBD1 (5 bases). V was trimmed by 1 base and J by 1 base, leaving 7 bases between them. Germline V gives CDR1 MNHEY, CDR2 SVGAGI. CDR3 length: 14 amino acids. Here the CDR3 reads CASSYFTGNTEAFF. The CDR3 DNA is TGTGCCAGCAGTTACTTTACAGGGAACACTGAAGCTTTCTTT.

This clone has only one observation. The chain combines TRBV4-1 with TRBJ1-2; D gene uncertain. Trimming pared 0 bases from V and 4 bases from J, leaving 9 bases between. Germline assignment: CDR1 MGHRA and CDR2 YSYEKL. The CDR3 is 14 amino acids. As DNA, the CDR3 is TGCGCCAGCAGCCAAGAACCACAGTTCTATGGCTACACCTTC. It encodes CASSQEPQFYGYTF.

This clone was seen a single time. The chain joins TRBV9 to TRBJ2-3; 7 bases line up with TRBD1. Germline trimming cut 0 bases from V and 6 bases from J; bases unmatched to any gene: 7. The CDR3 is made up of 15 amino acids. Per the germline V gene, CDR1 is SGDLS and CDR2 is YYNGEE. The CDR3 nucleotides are TGTGCCAGCAGCGTAGGTGGGACAGCCATGGATACGCAGTATTTT. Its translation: CASSVGGTAMDTQYF.

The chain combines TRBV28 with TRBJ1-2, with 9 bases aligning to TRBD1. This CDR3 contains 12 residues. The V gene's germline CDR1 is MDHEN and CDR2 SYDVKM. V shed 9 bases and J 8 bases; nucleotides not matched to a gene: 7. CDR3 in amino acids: CARGDRVNGYTF. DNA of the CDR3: TGTGCCAGGGGGGACAGGGTGAACGGCTACACCTTC.

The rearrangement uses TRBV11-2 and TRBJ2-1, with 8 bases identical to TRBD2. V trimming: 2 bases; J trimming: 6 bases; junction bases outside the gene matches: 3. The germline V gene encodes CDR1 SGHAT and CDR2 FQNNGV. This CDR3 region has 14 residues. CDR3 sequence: CASSLTGTSNEQFF. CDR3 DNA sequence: TGTGCCAGCAGCTTAACCGGGACTAGCAATGAGCAGTTCTTC.

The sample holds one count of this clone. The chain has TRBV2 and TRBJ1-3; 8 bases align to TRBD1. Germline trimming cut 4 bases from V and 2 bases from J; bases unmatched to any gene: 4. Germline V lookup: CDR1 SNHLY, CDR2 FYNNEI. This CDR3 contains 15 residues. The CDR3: CASSGQGATGNTIYF. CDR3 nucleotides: TGTGCCAGCAGTGGTCAGGGGGCGACTGGAAACACCATATATTTT.

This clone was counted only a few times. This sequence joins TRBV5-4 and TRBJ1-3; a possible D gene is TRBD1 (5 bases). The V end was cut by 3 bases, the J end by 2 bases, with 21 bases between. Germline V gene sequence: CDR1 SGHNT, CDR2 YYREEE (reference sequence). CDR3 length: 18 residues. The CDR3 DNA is TGTGCCAGCAGCTCGGCCCCCCAGGCGTTGGGGCCTGGAAACACCATATATTTT. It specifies CASSSAPQALGPGNTIYF.

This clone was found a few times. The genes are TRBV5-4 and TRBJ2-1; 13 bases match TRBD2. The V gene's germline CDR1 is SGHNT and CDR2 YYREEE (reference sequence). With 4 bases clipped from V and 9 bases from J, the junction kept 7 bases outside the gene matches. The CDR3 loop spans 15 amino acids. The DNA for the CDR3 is TGTGCCAGCAGCCCCACTAGCGGGAGGGCCAGTGAGCAGTTCTTC. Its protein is CASSPTSGRASEQFF.

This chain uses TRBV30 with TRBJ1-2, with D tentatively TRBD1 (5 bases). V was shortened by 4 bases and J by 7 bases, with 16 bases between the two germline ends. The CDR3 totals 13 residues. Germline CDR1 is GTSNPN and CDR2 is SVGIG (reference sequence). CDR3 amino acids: CAWKGVQSSGYTF. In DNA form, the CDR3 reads TGTGCCTGGAAAGGGGTCCAGAGCAGTGGCTACACCTTC.

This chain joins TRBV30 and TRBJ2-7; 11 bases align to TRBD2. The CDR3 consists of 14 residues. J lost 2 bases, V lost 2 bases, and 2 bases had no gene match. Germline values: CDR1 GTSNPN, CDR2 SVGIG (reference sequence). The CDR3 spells CAWSTLAGAYEQYF. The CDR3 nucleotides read TGTGCCTGGAGTACACTAGCGGGGGCCTACGAGCAGTACTTC. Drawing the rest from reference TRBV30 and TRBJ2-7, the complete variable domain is SQTIHQWPATLVQPVGSPLSLECTVEGTSNPNLYWYRQAAGRGLQLLFYSVGIGQISSEVPQNLSASRPQDRQFILSSKKLLLSDSGFYLCAWSTLAGAYEQYFGPGTRLTVT.

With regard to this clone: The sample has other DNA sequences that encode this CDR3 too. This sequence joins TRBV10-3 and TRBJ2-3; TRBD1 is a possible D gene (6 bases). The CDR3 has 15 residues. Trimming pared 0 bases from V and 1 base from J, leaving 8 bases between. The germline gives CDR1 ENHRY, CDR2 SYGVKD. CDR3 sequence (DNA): TGTGCCATCAGTGAGTCGGCAGGGGGCACAGATACGCAGTATTTT. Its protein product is CAISESAGGTDTQYF.

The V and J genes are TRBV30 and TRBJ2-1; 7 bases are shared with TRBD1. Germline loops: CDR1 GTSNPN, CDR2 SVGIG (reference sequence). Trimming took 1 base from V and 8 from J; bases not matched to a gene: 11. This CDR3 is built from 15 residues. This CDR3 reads CAWSGGQVWIDEQFF. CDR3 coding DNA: TGTGCCTGGAGTGGAGGACAGGTCTGGATCGATGAGCAGTTCTTC.

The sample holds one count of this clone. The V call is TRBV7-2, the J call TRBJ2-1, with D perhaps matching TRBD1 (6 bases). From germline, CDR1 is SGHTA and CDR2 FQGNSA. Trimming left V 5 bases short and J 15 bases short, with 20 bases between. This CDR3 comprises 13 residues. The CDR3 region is CASSPPGGYGLFF. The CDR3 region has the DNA TGTGCCAGCAGCCCACCTGGGGGCTATGGCCTGTTCTTC.

CDR3 protein: CASSPKWARQGVNGYTF. CDR3 DNA: TGTGCCAGCAGCCCCAAATGGGCCCGACAGGGGGTGAATGGCTACACCTTC. The V and J genes are TRBV11-2 and TRBJ1-2; 9 bases fit TRBD1. The V gene end was trimmed by 5 bases and the J gene end by 6 bases; junction bases not matched to a gene: 16. The CDR3 has 17 residues. The germline V gene has CDR1 SGHAT and CDR2 FQNNGV.

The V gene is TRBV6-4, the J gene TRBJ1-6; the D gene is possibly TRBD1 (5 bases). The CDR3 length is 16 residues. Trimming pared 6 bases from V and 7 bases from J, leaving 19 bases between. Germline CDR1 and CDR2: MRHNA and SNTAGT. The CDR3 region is CASRPWRGGGNSPLHF. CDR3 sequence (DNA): TGTGCCAGCAGGCCTTGGCGTGGGGGAGGAAATTCACCCCTCCACTTT.